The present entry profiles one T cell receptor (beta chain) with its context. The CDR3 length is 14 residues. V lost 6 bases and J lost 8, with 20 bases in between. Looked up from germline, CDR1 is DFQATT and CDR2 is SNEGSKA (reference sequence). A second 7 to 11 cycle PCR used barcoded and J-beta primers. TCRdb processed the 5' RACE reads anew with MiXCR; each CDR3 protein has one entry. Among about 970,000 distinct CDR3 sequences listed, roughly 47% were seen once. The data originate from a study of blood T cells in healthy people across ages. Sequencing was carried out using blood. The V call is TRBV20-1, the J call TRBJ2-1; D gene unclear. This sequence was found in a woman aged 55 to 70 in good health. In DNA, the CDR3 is TGCAGTGCCCCCACCCAGGTCAGTGGCGATGAGCAGTTCTTC. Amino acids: CSAPTQVSGDEQFF.